One sample yielded the 8 T cell receptor beta chains listed below, sequenced in a study of cytomegalovirus exposure and HLA in healthy donors. The study ran its PCR with 60 Vbeta and 13 Jbeta primers. Here immunoSEQ multiplex PCR was the method, and the copy in TCRdb shows in-frame clones only, minus some. The sample shows under 250,000 clones, 82% of them seen only once. What was sequenced was PBMCs. The receptors here all came from a middle-aged woman in good health and CMV-seronegative.

The chain carries TRBV30 and TRBJ2-7; 8 bases are a match to TRBD2. The CDR3 has 13 residues. Trimming took 2 bases from V and 6 from J; bases not matched to a gene: 6. Germline CDR1 GTSNPN, CDR2 SVGIG (reference sequence). The CDR3 DNA is TGTGCCTGGAGTCGAGTGGCGGGAGGCGAGCAGTACTTC. Its protein product is CAWSRVAGGEQYF.

The chain has TRBV2 and TRBJ1-5; the D gene is possibly TRBD1 (6 bases). V lost 6 bases to trimming and J lost 3 bases, with 15 bases between them. The germline CDR1 and CDR2 sequences are SNHLY and FYNNEI. The CDR3 extends over 15 amino acids. The CDR3 reads CASRGGGTSNQPQHF. The CDR3 DNA sequence: TGTGCCAGCAGGGGAGGGGGGACATCCAATCAGCCCCAGCATTTT.

The table lists this clone with a count of one. The chain has TRBV28 and TRBJ1-1, with D possibly TRBD1 on 6 matching bases. There are 15 residues in the CDR3. Trimming stripped 6 bases from V and 2 bases from J, with 16 bases between. The germline V gene has CDR1 MDHEN and CDR2 SYDVKM. DNA of the CDR3: TGTGCCAGCAGGCTGATACAGGGTTTAAACACTGAAGCTTTCTTT. This translates into CASRLIQGLNTEAFF.

The rearrangement links TRBV13 to TRBJ2-5, with D possibly matching TRBD1 (6 bases). The J call could be wrong; TRBJ2-7 is a better fit for the DNA end. Germline assignment: CDR1 PRHDT and CDR2 FYEKMQ (reference sequence). This CDR3 is built from 13 residues. The CDR3 coding sequence is TGTGCCAGCAGCTTCAGGGGCCACTACGAGCAGTACTTC. Translating it yields CASSFRGHYEQYF.

This rearrangement joins TRBV7-2 to TRBJ2-7; D may be TRBD1 (6 bases). The V gene lost 2 bases and the J gene lost 5 bases, with 28 bases spanning the gap. Germline V gives CDR1 SGHTA, CDR2 FQGNSA. This CDR3 spans 19 amino acids. The CDR3 DNA is TGTGCCAGCAGCTTAAGGATCGGGACAACAACTTCTCCGGGCAACGAGCAGTACTTC. It encodes CASSLRIGTTTSPGNEQYF.

The J gene is TRBJ2-7, the V gene TRBV6-1, with D unresolved. With 8 bases removed from V and 4 bases from J, the gap between germline ends came to 15 bases. Germline CDR1 reads MNHNS; CDR2 reads SASEGT. CDR3 length: 13 residues. The CDR3 reads CASVRSRGYEQYF. The CDR3 DNA reads as TGTGCCAGCGTCCGGTCGAGAGGTTACGAGCAGTACTTC.

V gene TRBV30 combines with J gene TRBJ1-5, with a weak D call TRBD1 (6 bases). This CDR3 comprises 13 residues. From germline, CDR1 is GTSNPN and CDR2 SVGIG (reference sequence). The V gene lost 0 bases and the J gene lost 6 bases, with 9 bases spanning the gap. The CDR3 loop is CAWSVYRAQPQHF. The CDR3 nucleotides are TGTGCCTGGAGTGTCTACAGGGCTCAGCCCCAGCATTTT.

Comments on this clone: The identical CDR3 is also encoded by other nucleotide sequences in the sample. V gene TRBV20-1 combines with J gene TRBJ2-7; no firm D call. This CDR3 has 11 amino acids. Trimming removed 6 bases from V and 3 bases from J, with 9 bases in between. Germline V gene sequence: CDR1 DFQATT, CDR2 SNEGSKA (reference sequence). The CDR3 sequence: CSAAAGYEQYF. The CDR3 DNA reads TGCAGTGCCGCGGCCGGCTACGAGCAGTACTTC.